One and the same sample provided the 11 T cell receptor beta chains below, sequenced in a study of OX40 agonist ivuxolimab in advanced cancers. Sequencing was performed with immunoSEQ multiplex PCR; in TCRdb, only in-frame clones are kept and a portion is missing. Among over 55,000 clones listed, roughly 90% were seen once. Material: CD4+ or CD8+ T cells sorted from blood, obtained in a trial of the OX40 agonist ivuxolimab. These receptors were taken from an adult with an advanced solid tumor such as melanoma, head and neck, liver or kidney cancer.

This chain joins TRBV6-1 and TRBJ1-2; 9 bases agree with TRBD1. Per the germline V gene, CDR1 is MNHNS and CDR2 is SASEGT. Trimming removed 7 bases from V and 5 bases from J; junction bases left unmatched: 8. The CDR3 totals 14 residues. The CDR3 loop reads CASKTGTGTYGYTF. The CDR3 coding sequence is TGTGCCAGCAAAACCGGGACAGGGACGTATGGCTACACCTTC.

The J gene is TRBJ1-1, the V gene TRBV9, with a weak D call TRBD1 (6 bases). Germline V gives CDR1 SGDLS, CDR2 YYNGEE. CDR3 size: 13 residues. Trimming left V 0 bases short and J 8 bases short, with 11 bases between. The CDR3 loop reads CASSVEWGREAFF. The CDR3 bases are TGTGCCAGCAGCGTAGAGTGGGGGCGGGAAGCTTTCTTT.

The chain uses TRBV6-1 and TRBJ1-2; D remains unclear. CDR1 is MNHNS, CDR2 SASEGT, per germline. V lost 4 bases to trimming and J lost 4 bases, with 16 bases between them. The CDR3 sequence is 15 residues long. CDR3 amino acids: CASSGKGITAYGYTF. CDR3 nucleotides: TGTGCCAGCAGTGGAAAGGGTATCACCGCCTATGGCTACACCTTC.

The V call is TRBV6-5, the J call TRBJ1-2; the D gene is possibly TRBD1 (6 bases). Trimming pared 4 bases from V and 3 bases from J, leaving 9 bases between. Per germline, CDR1 MNHEY and CDR2 SVGAGI. The CDR3 contains 13 residues. In DNA form, the CDR3 reads TGTGCCAGCAGTTTACAGGGTGACTATGGCTACACCTTC. Translation gives CASSLQGDYGYTF.

This rearrangement joins TRBV28 to TRBJ2-7, with D tentatively TRBD1 or TRBD2 (5 bases each). This CDR3 has 14 residues. CDR1 is MDHEN, CDR2 SYDVKM, per germline. With 5 bases removed from V and 7 bases from J, the gap between germline ends came to 18 bases. The CDR3 region has the DNA TGTGCCAGCAGTCCGGTATCGGGACGGCAAGAGCAGTACGTC. Translating it yields CASSPVSGRQEQYV.

This chain connects TRBV28 to TRBJ2-7; D uncertain. Trimming cost V 6 bases and J 3 bases, with 15 bases left between them. CDR1 and CDR2 from the germline V gene are MDHEN and SYDVKM. The length of the CDR3 is 14 residues. The CDR3 spells CASSLRHLYYEQYF. The CDR3 DNA follows: TGTGCCAGCAGCCTTAGGCACTTATACTACGAGCAGTACTTC.

The rearrangement joins TRBV5-8 to TRBJ2-7; D ambiguous. CDR3 size: 11 residues. Germline V gene data show CDR1 as SGHTS and CDR2 as YDEGEE. V was pared by 5 bases and J by 4 bases, with 7 bases between. The CDR3: CASRDYYEQYF. The DNA for the CDR3 is TGTGCCAGCAGGGATTATTACGAGCAGTACTTC.

The genes are TRBV27 and TRBJ2-5; D not certain. V dropped 6 bases and J dropped 7 bases, with 9 bases sitting between them. This CDR3 comprises 11 residues. The germline CDR1 and CDR2 sequences are MNHEY and SMNVEV (reference sequence). The CDR3 here is CASRTAATQYF. The CDR3 nucleotides are TGTGCCAGCAGGACTGCGGCGACCCAGTACTTC.

The chain joins TRBV9 to TRBJ2-3, with 7 bases lining up with TRBD2. The germline CDR1 and CDR2 sequences are SGDLS and YYNGEE. The CDR3 is 15 residues long. J lost 4 bases, V lost 0 bases, and 5 bases had no gene match. In nucleotides, the CDR3 is TGTGCCAGCAGCGTAGAAGCGGGAACATCAGATACGCAGTATTTT. Amino acids: CASSVEAGTSDTQYF.

The V and J genes are TRBV10-2 and TRBJ1-1; D might be TRBD1 (5 bases). The V gene's germline CDR1 is WSHSY and CDR2 SAAADI. Trimming pared 4 bases from V and 6 bases from J, leaving 12 bases between. The CDR3 has 13 residues. CDR3 protein: CASSAGWGPEAFF. CDR3 coding DNA: TGCGCCAGCAGTGCCGGTTGGGGACCTGAAGCTTTCTTT.

This chain links TRBV4-1 with TRBJ2-1; D tentatively fits TRBD1 or TRBD2 (7 bases each). V lost 8 bases, J lost 8 bases, and 19 bases lay in between. Germline V gene data show CDR1 as MGHRA and CDR2 as YSYEKL. This CDR3 is built from 14 residues. CDR3 DNA sequence: TGCGCCAGCTGGCAGGGGGGGCGTTTCGATGAGCAGTTCTTC. Encoded protein: CASWQGGRFDEQFF.